Sequencing of this T cell receptor (beta chain) was carried out in a study of shared clonotypes between healthy human individuals. Study summary: A couple of women and three men aged 18 to 49 served as donors.

Evenly divided among several immunoSEQ plates was the genomic DNA of each subset. Method: immunoSEQ multiplex PCR; TCRdb's copy keeps in-frame clones and lacks some. The data hold over 400,000 clones, with around 73% observed a single time. This clone ranks as medium-sized. Donors comprised healthy HIV-negative adults lacking recent acute infections or vaccinations. Losses at the gene ends were 2 bases for V and 5 bases for J; bases not matched to a gene: 13. Per the germline V gene, CDR1 is LGHNA and CDR2 is YNFKEQ. The CDR3 covers 18 residues. The clonotype originates from a woman in her thirties or forties in good health. Some clones in this sample may be carry-over from other donors' samples. The sequenced material came from PBMCs. V and J are TRBV4-2 and TRBJ2-2; the match to TRBD2 covers 8 bases. In nucleotides, the CDR3 is TGTGCCAGCAGCCAATTCCTCTCAGCGGGAGCCTCTACCGGGGAGCTGTTTTTT. This translates into CASSQFLSAGASTGELFF.